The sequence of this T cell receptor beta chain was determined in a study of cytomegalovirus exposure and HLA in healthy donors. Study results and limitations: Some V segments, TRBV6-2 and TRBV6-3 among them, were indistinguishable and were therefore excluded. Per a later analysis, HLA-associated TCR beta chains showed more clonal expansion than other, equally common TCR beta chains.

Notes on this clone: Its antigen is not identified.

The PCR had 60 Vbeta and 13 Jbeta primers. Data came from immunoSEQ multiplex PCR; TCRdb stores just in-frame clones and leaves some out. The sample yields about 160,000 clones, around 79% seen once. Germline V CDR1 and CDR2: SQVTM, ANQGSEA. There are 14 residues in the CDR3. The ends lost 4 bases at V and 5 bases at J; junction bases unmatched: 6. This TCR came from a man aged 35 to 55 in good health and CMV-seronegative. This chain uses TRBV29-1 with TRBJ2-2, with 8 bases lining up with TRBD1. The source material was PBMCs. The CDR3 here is CSVGRDRRTGELFF. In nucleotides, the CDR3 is TGCAGCGTTGGTAGGGACAGGCGAACCGGGGAGCTGTTTTTT.